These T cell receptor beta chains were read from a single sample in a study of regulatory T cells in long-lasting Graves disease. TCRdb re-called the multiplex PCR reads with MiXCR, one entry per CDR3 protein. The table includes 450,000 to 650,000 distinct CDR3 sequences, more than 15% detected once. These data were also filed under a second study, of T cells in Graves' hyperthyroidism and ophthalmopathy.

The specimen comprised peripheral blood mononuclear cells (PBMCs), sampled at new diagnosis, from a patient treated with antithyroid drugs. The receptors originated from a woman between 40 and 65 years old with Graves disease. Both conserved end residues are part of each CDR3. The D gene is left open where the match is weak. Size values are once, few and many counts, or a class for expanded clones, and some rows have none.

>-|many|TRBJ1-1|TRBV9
CASSVATEGTEAFF
TGTGCCAGCAGCGTAGCTACCGAGGGGACTGAAGCTTTCTTT
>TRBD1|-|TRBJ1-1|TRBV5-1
CASSTGTAMNTEAFF
TGCGCCAGCAGCACCGGGACAGCCATGAACACTGAAGCTTTCTTT
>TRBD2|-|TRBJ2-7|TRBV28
CASSEPGLAGVREQYF
TGTGCCAGCAGTGAACCGGGACTAGCGGGAGTTCGGGAGCAGTACTTC
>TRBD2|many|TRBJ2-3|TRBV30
CAWSASRTSGFTDTQYF
TGTGCCTGGAGTGCCTCCAGGACTAGCGGTTTCACAGATACGCAGTATTTT
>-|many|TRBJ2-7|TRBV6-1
CASSVAESRSYEQYF
TGTGCCAGCAGTGTAGCAGAGTCTCGGTCCTACGAGCAGTACTTC
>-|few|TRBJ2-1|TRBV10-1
CASTPRQVQRTHNEQFF
TGCGCCAGCACCCCCCGACAGGTCCAGAGAACACACAATGAGCAGTTCTTC
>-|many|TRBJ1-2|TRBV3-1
CASSHPTDGYTF
TGTGCCAGCAGCCACCCGACAGATGGCTACACCTTC
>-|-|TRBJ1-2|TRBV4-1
CASSQSDSRKYGYTF
TGCGCCAGCAGCCAATCGGACAGTAGGAAATATGGCTACACCTTC
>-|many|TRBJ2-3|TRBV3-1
CASSQTQGGTDTQYF
TGTGCCAGCAGCCAAACCCAGGGGGGTACAGATACGCAGTATTTT
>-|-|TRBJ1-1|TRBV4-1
CASSQPNREGREAFF
TGCGCCAGCAGCCAACCGAATAGGGAAGGCAGGGAAGCTTTCTTT
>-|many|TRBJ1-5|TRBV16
CASSQLRVHQPQHF
TGTGCCAGCAGCCAACTCAGGGTCCATCAGCCCCAGCATTTT
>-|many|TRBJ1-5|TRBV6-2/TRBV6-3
CASSYSTGGNQSQHF
TGTGCCAGCAGTTACTCGACGGGGGGTAATCAGTCCCAGCATTTT
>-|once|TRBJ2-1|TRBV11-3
CASSTGAGYNEQFF
TGTGCCAGCAGCACCGGGGCAGGGTACAATGAGCAGTTCTTC
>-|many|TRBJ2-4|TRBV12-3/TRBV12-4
CASSLGGSGNIQYF
TGTGCCAGCAGTTTAGGAGGGTCCGGTAACATTCAGTACTTC
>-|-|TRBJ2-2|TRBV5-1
CASSNTQPGELFF
TGCGCCAGCAGCAATACCCAGCCCGGGGAGCTGTTTTTT
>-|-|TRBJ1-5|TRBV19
CASSYLDNNQPQHF
TGTGCCAGTAGTTATCTAGACAACAATCAGCCCCAGCATTTT
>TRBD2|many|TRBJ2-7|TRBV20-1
CSADRLTGGEQYF
TGCAGTGCGGACCGCCTCACGGGAGGCGAGCAGTACTTC
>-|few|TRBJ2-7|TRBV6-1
CASNFGGPDYEQYF
TGTGCCAGCAATTTTGGCGGGCCCGACTACGAGCAGTACTTC
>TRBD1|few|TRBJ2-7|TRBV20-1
CSALGTGGYEQYF
TGCAGTGCTCTCGGGACAGGGGGCTACGAGCAGTACTTC
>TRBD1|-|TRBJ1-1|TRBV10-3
CATRDRGNTEASF
TGTGCCACCCGGGACAGGGGGAACACTGAAGCTTCCTTT
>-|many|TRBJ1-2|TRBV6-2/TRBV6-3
CASSYSYISNYGYTF
TGTGCCAGCAGTTACTCTTACATCTCTAACTATGGCTACACCTTC
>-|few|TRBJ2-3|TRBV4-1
CASSRGRRDLLTDTQYF
TGCGCCAGCAGCCGCGGAAGACGGGACTTACTCACAGATACGCAGTATTTT
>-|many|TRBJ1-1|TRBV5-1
CASRIGVSRDASAFF
TGCGCCAGCAGAATAGGTGTTTCCAGGGATGCTTCAGCTTTCTTT
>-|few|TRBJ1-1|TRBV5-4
CASSLVDTGTEAFF
TGTGCCAGCAGCTTGGTGGACACAGGAACTGAAGCTTTCTTT
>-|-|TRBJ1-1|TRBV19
CASSWGSNTEAFF
TGTGCCAGTAGTTGGGGGTCGAACACTGAAGCTTTCTTT
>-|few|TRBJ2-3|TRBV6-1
CASGFRDTDTQYF
TGTGCCAGCGGCTTCAGAGACACAGATACGCAGTATTTT
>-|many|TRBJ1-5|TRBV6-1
CASSPLNNQPQHF
TGTGCCAGCAGTCCCCTTAACAATCAGCCCCAGCATTTT
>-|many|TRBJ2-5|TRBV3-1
CASSQAGVETQYF
TGTGCCAGCAGCCAAGCCGGGGTGGAGACCCAGTACTTC
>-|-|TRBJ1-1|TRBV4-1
CASSHLRGEAFF
TGCGCCAGCAGCCACCTCCGGGGTGAAGCTTTCTTT
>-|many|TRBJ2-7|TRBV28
CASSPWNRGTYEQYF
TGTGCCAGCAGTCCCTGGAATAGGGGAACCTACGAGCAGTACTTC
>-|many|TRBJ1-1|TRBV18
CASSPRTKNTEAFF
TGTGCCAGCTCACCAAGGACCAAGAACACTGAAGCTTTCTTT
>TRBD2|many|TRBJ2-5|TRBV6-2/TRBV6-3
CASSEGGLAAETQYF
TGTGCCAGCAGTGAAGGGGGACTAGCGGCCGAGACCCAGTACTTC
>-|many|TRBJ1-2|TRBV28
CASSPTAGGYTF
TGTGCCAGCAGTCCCACTGCGGGCGGCTACACCTTC
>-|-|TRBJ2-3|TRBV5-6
CASSLGLLSTDTQYF
TGTGCCAGCAGCTTAGGCCTCCTTAGCACAGATACGCAGTATTTT
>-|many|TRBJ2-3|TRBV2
CASSEITSTDTQYF
TGTGCCAGCAGTGAAATTACTTCCACAGATACGCAGTATTTT
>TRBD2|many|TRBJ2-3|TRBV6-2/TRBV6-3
CASRQPRLAGPTTDTQYF
TGTGCCAGCAGACAACCCCGACTAGCGGGCCCCACAACAGATACGCAGTATTTT
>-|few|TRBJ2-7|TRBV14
CASSQDPRPLSYEQYF
TGTGCCAGCAGCCAAGATCCACGGCCATTATCCTACGAGCAGTACTTC
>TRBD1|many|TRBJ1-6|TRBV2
CATTWTGSYNSPLHF
TGTGCCACCACCTGGACAGGCTCCTATAATTCACCCCTCCACTTT
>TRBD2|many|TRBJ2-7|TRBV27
CASSSWGGSYEQYF
TGTGCCAGCAGTTCTTGGGGGGGGAGTTACGAGCAGTACTTC
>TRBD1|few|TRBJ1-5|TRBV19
CASSGTGSSNQPQHF
TGTGCCAGTAGTGGGACAGGTTCGAGCAATCAGCCCCAGCATTTT
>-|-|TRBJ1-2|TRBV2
CASSAELNYGYTF
TGTGCCAGCAGTGCAGAACTCAACTATGGCTACACCTTC
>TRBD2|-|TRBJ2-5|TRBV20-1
CSARGLAGGPGGETQYF
TGCAGTGCTAGAGGACTAGCGGGGGGGCCGGGAGGAGAGACCCAGTACTTC
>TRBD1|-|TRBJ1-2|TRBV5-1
CASSFSGGYDGYTF
TGCGCCAGCAGCTTCTCAGGGGGCTATGATGGCTACACCTTC
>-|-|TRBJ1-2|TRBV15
CATSSLNLGQGEGGYTF
TGTGCCACCAGCAGCCTCAATTTGGGGCAGGGCGAGGGCGGCTACACCTTC
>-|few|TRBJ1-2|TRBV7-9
CASSPTFGGTFGYTF
TGTGCCAGCAGCCCCACTTTCGGGGGGACCTTTGGCTACACCTTC
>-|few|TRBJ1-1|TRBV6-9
CASSYEQGRVAFF
TGTGCCAGCAGTTACGAACAGGGAAGAGTAGCTTTCTTT
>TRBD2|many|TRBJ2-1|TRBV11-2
CASRRGLAGGLYNEQFF
TGTGCCAGCAGACGGGGACTAGCGGGGGGCCTTTACAATGAGCAGTTCTTC
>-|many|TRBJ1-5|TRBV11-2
CASSLDYAEPQHF
TGTGCCAGCAGCTTAGATTATGCGGAGCCCCAGCATTTT